This T cell receptor beta chain was sequenced during a study of T cells in Graves' hyperthyroidism and ophthalmopathy. General study results and limits: Ophthalmopathy was identified by the model a median about 6.4 months ahead of onset. The majority of expanded thyroid clonotypes above 0.001 also appeared in blood.

What was amplified from RNA transcripts were TCR beta CDR3 regions. The HTBI primer set was used in a first-round RT-PCR of the TCR CDR3. MiXCR, run by TCRdb on the multiplex PCR reads, gives a single entry per CDR3 protein. The data contain over 250,000 distinct CDR3 sequences, 25% of them singletons. V shed 0 bases and J shed 4 bases, with 10 bases lying between them. The CDR3 spans 14 residues. Looked up from germline, CDR1 is SGHDT and CDR2 is YYEEEE. This clonotype was seen many times. Its antigen remains unidentified. The chain uses TRBV5-6 and TRBJ2-5, with D perhaps matching TRBD1 (5 bases). This receptor was taken from a man aged 35-49 years with Graves' hyperthyroidism that later progressed to Graves' ophthalmopathy. The specimen was blood. CDR3 in amino acids: CASSLGGFGETQYF. CDR3 DNA: TGTGCCAGCAGCTTGGGGGGCTTCGGAGAGACCCAGTACTTC.